This is a list of T cell receptor beta chains from one sample in a study of blood T cell repertoires in COVID-19. The protocol was immunoSEQ multiplex PCR, while the TCRdb copy is restricted to in-frame clones and leaves out a portion. The sample holds around 250,000 clones, 75% to 90% seen once. Sequenced: PBMCs or T cells enriched from blood (not recorded which). These receptors originate from a woman aged 25-40 years who had recovered from COVID-19. CDR3s include the opening cysteine and the closing phenylalanine or tryptophan. A D gene is named only where the DNA matches it firmly. The listing skips clone size in some rows; elsewhere it reads once, few, many or a size class.

abundance	d_gene	j_gene	v_gene	CDR3nt	CDR3aa
NA	NA	TRBJ1-3	TRBV10-3	TGTGCCATCAAGGGGGGGGTGAACCTCTCTGGAAACACCATATATTTT	CAIKGGVNLSGNTIYF
NA	NA	TRBJ2-5	TRBV29-1	TGCAGCGCCTCCAGGAGGGCTAGCGACTTGGGGACCCAGTACTTC	CSASRRASDLGTQYF
NA	TRBD2	TRBJ2-2	TRBV29-1	TGCAGCGCCACAACTAGCGGGAGAGGGACCGGGGAGCTGTTTTTT	CSATTSGRGTGELFF
NA	TRBD2	TRBJ2-4	TRBV28	TGTGCCAGCAGTCCCGGGGGGGAGCCACACATTCAGTACTTC	CASSPGGEPHIQYF
NA	TRBD1	TRBJ1-2	TRBV27	TGTGCCAGCAGGGGACTTTCCGGACAGGTGAACTATGGCTACACCTTC	CASRGLSGQVNYGYTF
NA	NA	TRBJ2-1	TRBV11-3	TGTGCCAGCTCCCCACGGGGGACCTACAATGAGCAGTTCTTC	CASSPRGTYNEQFF
NA	TRBD2	TRBJ2-3	TRBV5-1	TGCGCCAGCAGCTTGGCGGGAGGGTCATGGGAAGATACGCAGTATTTT	CASSLAGGSWEDTQYF
NA	TRBD2	TRBJ2-1	TRBV28	TGTGCCAGCAGTTTACAGGGCGGGAGGAATCGAGGTGAGCAGTTCTTC	CASSLQGGRNRGEQFF
NA	TRBD2	TRBJ2-1	TRBV7-2	TGTGCCAGCAGCCCTAGCGGTGCGACCTACAATGAGCAGTTCTTC	CASSPSGATYNEQFF
NA	NA	TRBJ2-7	TRBV11-2	TGTGCCAGCAGCTTAGGCGGGCAAGGTGAGCAGTACTTC	CASSLGGQGEQYF
few	TRBD1	TRBJ1-1	TRBV7-2	TGTGCCAGCAGCCTACAGGGGGTGAGAACTGAAGCTTTCTTT	CASSLQGVRTEAFF
NA	NA	TRBJ1-1	TRBV15	TGTGCCACCAGCAGAAACCAGGGGAGGAACACTGAAGCTTTCTTT	CATSRNQGRNTEAFF
NA	TRBD1	TRBJ1-1	TRBV28	TGTGCCAGCAGCCCAGGACAGGGGGCCTCGTTTGAAGCTTTCTTT	CASSPGQGASFEAFF
NA	TRBD2	TRBJ2-2	TRBV6-2/TRBV6-3	TGTGCCAGCAGTTACAATCTGCCGCGGCTAGCGGCCGACACCGGGGAGCTGTTTTTT	CASSYNLPRLAADTGELFF
NA	NA	TRBJ1-6	TRBV5-1	TGCGCCAGCAGCTTTCGAGGAGTCGTCTATAATTCACCCCTCCACTTT	CASSFRGVVYNSPLHF
NA	TRBD2	TRBJ2-7	TRBV19	TGTGCCAGCGGGGGGGCTTCCTACGAGCAGTACTTC	CASGGASYEQYF
NA	TRBD2	TRBJ2-1	TRBV28	TGTGCCAGCAGACCGGGACTAGCGGGAGGGCCGATGGCCTACAATGAGCAGTTCTTC	CASRPGLAGGPMAYNEQFF
NA	NA	TRBJ2-7	TRBV4-1	TGCGCCAGCAGCCCCTTAAGAGGAGCAGCCGGGTACGAGCAGTACTTC	CASSPLRGAAGYEQYF
NA	TRBD1	TRBJ1-5	TRBV2	TGTGCCAGCAGTCTACAGGGGGGCAATCAGCCCCAGCATTTT	CASSLQGGNQPQHF
NA	NA	TRBJ1-3	TRBV28	TGTGCCAGCAGTTCAACCCCCGGGACTAGTTTGAACACCATATATTTT	CASSSTPGTSLNTIYF
NA	TRBD1	TRBJ2-1	TRBV18	TGTGCCAGCTCAGAAAGGACAGGGGGCGGAAATGAGCAGTTCTTC	CASSERTGGGNEQFF
NA	TRBD2	TRBJ2-7	TRBV28	TGTGCCAGCACCTACAGTTTGCTAGCGGGGGAGCAGTACTTC	CASTYSLLAGEQYF
NA	NA	TRBJ1-2	TRBV7-9	TGTGCCAGCAGCGTCGGGACATCCCCTGGCTACACCTTC	CASSVGTSPGYTF
once	NA	TRBJ2-3	TRBV7-2	TGTGCCAGCAGCCTGAACGGCGGGGGCCAGGGGTTAGATACGCAGTATTTT	CASSLNGGGQGLDTQYF
NA	TRBD1	TRBJ1-1	TRBV7-9	TGTGCCAGCAGACCCGGGACAGAGAACACTGAAGCTTTCTTT	CASRPGTENTEAFF
once	TRBD1	TRBJ1-1	TRBV29-1	TGCAGCACAGACCGGGACAGGGGCTCCACTGAAGCTTTCTTT	CSTDRDRGSTEAFF
once	TRBD1	TRBJ2-3	TRBV23-1	TGCGCCAGCAGTCAACCTATGGACAGGGTAACCACCATTAGCGCAGATACGCAGTATTTT	CASSQPMDRVTTISADTQYF
NA	TRBD1	TRBJ1-2	TRBV29-1	TGCAGCGTTGCGGGACAGGGGGCTGTAGACTATGGCTACACCTTC	CSVAGQGAVDYGYTF
NA	NA	TRBJ1-2	TRBV28	TGTGCCAGCGGGGGGGGAGCGAACTATGGCTACACCTTC	CASGGGANYGYTF
NA	TRBD1	TRBJ1-1	TRBV19	TGTGCCAGTAGTATAGCCCGGACAGGGGTAGAAGCTTTCTTT	CASSIARTGVEAFF
NA	TRBD2	TRBJ2-1	TRBV5-6	TGTGCCAGCAGCCCGGGACTAGCGGGATTAGCTACTTACAATGAGCAGTTCTTC	CASSPGLAGLATYNEQFF
NA	NA	TRBJ1-1	TRBV7-9	TGTGCCAGCAGCTCCCTTGGGGACATATACATGAACACTGAAGCTTTCTTT	CASSSLGDIYMNTEAFF
NA	NA	TRBJ2-2	TRBV9	TGTGCCAGCAGCCCCCTATTTTCCACCGGGGAGCTGTTTTTT	CASSPLFSTGELFF
once	NA	TRBJ1-2	TRBV12-5	TGTGCTAGTGGTTTGGAGGAAGTCGAGGACTATGGCTACACCTTC	CASGLEEVEDYGYTF
NA	TRBD1	TRBJ1-2	TRBV4-1	TGCGCCAGCAGCCGCGGGACAGAAAGTAACTATGGCTACACCTTC	CASSRGTESNYGYTF
NA	TRBD1	TRBJ1-2	TRBV19	TGTGCCAGTACCTCCCGGGACAGGGAGAGCTACACCTTC	CASTSRDRESYTF
NA	NA	TRBJ2-1	TRBV15	TGTGCCACCAGGGGCGATCTTGTGAATGAGCAGTTCTTC	CATRGDLVNEQFF
once	NA	TRBJ2-5	TRBV5-1	TGCGCCAGCAGCCCGCTCCCAGAGGCAAGCGGGGAGACCCAGTACTTC	CASSPLPEASGETQYF
NA	NA	TRBJ1-1	TRBV7-9	TGTGCCAGCAGCTTAGGACAGTGGGGGAACACTGAAGCTTTCTTT	CASSLGQWGNTEAFF
once	NA	TRBJ1-2	TRBV28	TGTGCCAGCAGTTTACCGGGGATATATGCTAACTATGGCTACACCTTC	CASSLPGIYANYGYTF
NA	TRBD1	TRBJ1-2	TRBV7-2	TGTGCCAGCAGCTTAAGGCCCGGACAGGGGTCCTCTGGGGGCTACACCTTC	CASSLRPGQGSSGGYTF
NA	NA	TRBJ2-1	TRBV15	TGTGCCACCAGCAGAGATAGGGGATCCTACAATGAGCAGTTCTTC	CATSRDRGSYNEQFF
NA	NA	TRBJ1-2	TRBV20-1	TGCAGTGCTAGTGCGGGGGTATTAAAAAACTATGGCTACACCTTC	CSASAGVLKNYGYTF
NA	NA	TRBJ2-5	TRBV15	TGTGCCACCCGTCCGGGGTCGGTTGAGACCCAGTACTTC	CATRPGSVETQYF
NA	NA	TRBJ1-2	TRBV27	TGTGCCAGCTGGTCGCAGGGGAACTATGGCTACACCTTC	CASWSQGNYGYTF
NA	TRBD2	TRBJ2-1	TRBV7-2	TGTGCCAGCAGCCTTAGCTTGGCCTCTAGCGGATACAATGAGCAGTTCTTC	CASSLSLASSGYNEQFF
NA	TRBD2	TRBJ2-3	TRBV9	TGTGCCAGCAGCCTAGCGGGAGGAGGGTTTAGCACAGATACGCAGTATTTT	CASSLAGGGFSTDTQYF
NA	TRBD1	TRBJ1-2	TRBV3-1/TRBV3-2	TGTGCCAGCAGCCAATTCACAGGGGGATTTGGCTACACCTTC	CASSQFTGGFGYTF
NA	TRBD2	TRBJ2-3	TRBV30	TGTGCCCTATCCACAGCGGGAGCAACAGATACGCAGTATTTT	CALSTAGATDTQYF
NA	TRBD2	TRBJ2-6	TRBV14	TGTGCCAGCAGCCCACTATCGCTAGCGGGAGGGCCACCAGAAAGCTCTGGGGCCAACGTCCTGACTTTC	CASSPLSLAGGPPESSGANVLTF
NA	NA	TRBJ1-5	TRBV9	TGTGCCAGCAGCGTTGGGTCCGCAAGCGCAGAGCCCCAGCATTTT	CASSVGSASAEPQHF
NA	TRBD1	TRBJ1-4	TRBV7-8	TGTGCCAGCAGCTTGGGGACAGGGGTTAATGAAAAACTGTTTTTT	CASSLGTGVNEKLFF
NA	TRBD1	TRBJ2-2	TRBV19	TGTGCCAGTAGTATATACAGGGGAACGAACACCGGGGAGCTGTTTTTT	CASSIYRGTNTGELFF
NA	TRBD2	TRBJ2-1	TRBV4-1	TGCGCCAGCAGCCCAACCGGGACTAGCGACTACAATGAGCAGTTCTTC	CASSPTGTSDYNEQFF
NA	NA	TRBJ1-2	TRBV5-1	TGCGCCAGCGGCGAAAGGGGGTCGGGCTATGGCTACACCTTC	CASGERGSGYGYTF
NA	TRBD2	TRBJ2-1	TRBV7-2	TGTGCCAGCAGCTTAGGGCCTAGCGGGAGGGAGGACAATGAGCAGTTCTTC	CASSLGPSGREDNEQFF
NA	TRBD1	TRBJ1-2	TRBV6-2/TRBV6-3	TGTGCCAGCAGTAGAGGACAGGCAAACTATGGCTACACCTTC	CASSRGQANYGYTF
NA	TRBD2	TRBJ2-7	TRBV28	TGTGCCAGCACCTTGACTAGCGGGGGTTACGAGCAGTACTTC	CASTLTSGGYEQYF
NA	TRBD1	TRBJ1-2	TRBV7-2	TGTGCCAGCAGCTTGAAGGGACAGGGGGAGCACTATGGCTACACCTTC	CASSLKGQGEHYGYTF